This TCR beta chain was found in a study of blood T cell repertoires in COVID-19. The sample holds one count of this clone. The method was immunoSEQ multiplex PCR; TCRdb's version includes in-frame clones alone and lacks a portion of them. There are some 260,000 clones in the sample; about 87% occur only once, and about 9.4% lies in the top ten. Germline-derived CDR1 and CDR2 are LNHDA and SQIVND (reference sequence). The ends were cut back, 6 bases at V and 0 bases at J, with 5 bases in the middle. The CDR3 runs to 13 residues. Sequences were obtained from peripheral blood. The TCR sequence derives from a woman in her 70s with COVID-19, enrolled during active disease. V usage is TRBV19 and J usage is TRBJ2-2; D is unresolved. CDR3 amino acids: CASRAANTGELFF. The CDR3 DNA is TGTGCCAGTAGGGCCGCGAACACCGGGGAGCTGTTTTTT.